The clone carrying this TCR beta chain was counted between two and nine times. The data were obtained in a study of T cells in Graves' hyperthyroidism and ophthalmopathy. The source material, RNA transcripts, was used to amplify TCR beta CDR3 regions. The primer set for the first-round RT-PCR of the TCR CDR3 was HTBI. One entry per CDR3 protein, called by TCRdb with MiXCR from the multiplex PCR reads. The repertoire holds roughly 630,000 distinct CDR3 sequences, with approximately 15% as singletons. From germline, CDR1 is SEHNR and CDR2 FQNEAQ (reference sequence). V was clipped by 5 bases and J by 7 bases; unmatched bases: 4. The CDR3 length is 13 residues. Patients aged 18 to 65 had newly diagnosed hyperthyroidism lasting under 2 months.

Sequencing used blood. The chain couples TRBV7-9 to TRBJ1-4, with 7 bases fitting TRBD1. This sequence originates from a woman under 40 with Graves' hyperthyroidism. For the CDR3, the DNA is TGTGCCAGCAGCAGGGGACAGAGTGAAAAACTGTTTTTT. It translates to CASSRGQSEKLFF. The full variable domain, in which reference TRBV7-9 and TRBJ1-4 provide the parts outside the CDR3, is DTGVSQNPRHKITKRGQNVTFRCDPISEHNRLYWYRQTLGQGPEFLTYFQNEAQLEKSRLLSDRFSAERPKGSFSTLEIQRTEQGDSAMYLCASSRGQSEKLFFGSGTQLSVL.